This T cell receptor (beta chain) came from a study of metastatic and nonmetastatic thyroid tumors. On the study more broadly: A comparison of repertoires was made across blood and tumor or nodule tissue from malignant and benign thyroid patients.

Among the patients, none had received any treatment before thyroid surgery. This CDR3 spans 13 amino acids. Germline V gene sequence: CDR1 MNHNS, CDR2 SASEGT. V lost 6 bases and J lost 3; bases outside the gene matches: 3. General study points: A significant increase in TCR beta diversity was reportedly seen in malignant thyroid tumors relative to benign nodules, in blood and tumor.

TCRdb re-called clones via MiXCR from the PCR reads. The sample contains roughly 70,000 clones, roughly 18% of which appear only once. This clone was seen at least ten times. No antigen is known for it. This sequence joins TRBV6-1 and TRBJ1-1; 8 bases match TRBD1. The sequencing input was blood. The sequence came from a female donor with papillary thyroid cancer or a benign thyroid nodule (not recorded which). Some clones in this sample may be carry-over from other donors' samples. The CDR3 nucleotides read TGTGCCAGCAGGGTACAGGGGGACACTGAAGCTTTCTTT. Protein sequence: CASRVQGDTEAFF.